This T cell receptor beta chain was captured in a study of early T cells in non-severe SARS-CoV-2 infection. Whole-study context: Sequencing targeted bulk RNA from unsorted whole blood, leaving chains unpaired.

Study-level findings and limits: VDJdb matches were skewed toward anti-spike CD8 T cell responses.

In this sample, this clonotype turned up many times. Its specificity is not known. V lost 1 base and J lost 4, with 13 bases in between. Germline V CDR1 and CDR2: DFQATT, SNEGSKA (reference sequence). The CDR3 runs to 14 residues. TCRdb re-called the 5' RACE reads through MiXCR, storing one row per CDR3 protein. Here the sample spans 50,000 or so distinct CDR3 sequences, around 6% being singletons. The receptor was isolated from an adult who was a healthcare worker with PCR-confirmed SARS-CoV-2 infection or an uninfected control (not recorded which). The rearrangement links TRBV20-1 to TRBJ1-1; no clear D. Sequenced sample: whole blood. The CDR3 protein is CSARVRGKITEAFF. CDR3 nucleotides: TGCAGTGCTAGAGTTCGCGGGAAGATCACTGAAGCTTTCTTT.